This TCR beta chain was identified in a study of cytomegalovirus exposure and HLA in healthy donors. The ends were cut back, 4 bases at V and 2 bases at J, with 8 bases in the middle. This CDR3 has 13 residues. CDR1 is SEHNR, CDR2 FQNEAQ, per germline (reference sequence). Researchers ran the PCR with 60 Vbeta and 13 Jbeta primers. Only in-frame clones appear in the TCRdb table, and some are missing; sequencing was by immunoSEQ multiplex PCR. The sample lists some 170,000 clones, around 80% occurring once. This clone was counted a single time. This receptor was taken from a man in his forties in good health and CMV-seronegative. Sequencing input: PBMCs. This sequence joins TRBV7-9 and TRBJ1-2; no definite D call. The DNA of the CDR3 is TGTGCCAGCAGCTCCACAGTCAACTATGGCTACACCTTC. This gives the protein CASSSTVNYGYTF.